The clone carrying this T cell receptor beta chain has a count of ten or more. From germline, CDR1 is DFQATT and CDR2 SNEGSKA (reference sequence). The V end lost 3 bases, the J end lost 2 bases, and 13 bases lay between the germline ends. The CDR3 spans 15 residues. This specimen belongs to a study of early T cells in non-severe SARS-CoV-2 infection. Study details: It was bulk RNA from unsorted whole blood that was sequenced, and the chains were unpaired.

TCRdb redid the calling of the 5' RACE reads with MiXCR, one entry per CDR3 protein. The data contain some 64,000 distinct CDR3 sequences, about a tenth of them singletons. The gene calls are TRBV20-1 and TRBJ2-2, with a tentative D call TRBD1 (6 bases). Sequenced sample: whole blood. This receptor was taken from an adult who was a healthcare worker with PCR-confirmed SARS-CoV-2 infection or an uninfected control (not recorded which). The CDR3 bases are TGCAGTGCTAGTGGAAGGACAGCTAACACCGGGGAGCTGTTTTTT. It translates to CSASGRTANTGELFF.